These 14 T cell receptor beta chains originate from one sample sequenced in a study of vaccination and CD4 T cells after COVID-19. Sample treatment: approximately nine-day PBMC culture with coronavirus spike peptide pools or control peptides (ViraFEST assay). What these receptors recognize is not known. With the Oncomine TCR Beta short-read assay, DNA from cultured CD4+ T cells was sequenced. TCRdb reprocessed the PCR reads via MiXCR and lists one record per CDR3 protein. The sample contains approximately 17,000 distinct CDR3 sequences, 50% of which appear only once. Sequenced material: CD4+ T cells from blood, cultured in vitro. These receptors came from a human donor who had recovered from COVID-19.

This clonotype was observed a handful of times. The chain uses TRBV9 and TRBJ2-5; weak D call: TRBD2 (6 bases). Germline V gene data show CDR1 as SGDLS and CDR2 as YYNGEE. Trimming took off 6 bases at V and 4 bases at J, with 16 bases between the two ends. The CDR3 spans 14 residues. CDR3 residues: CASTGQAGRETQYF. CDR3 coding DNA: TGTGCCAGCACCGGTCAGGCGGGGCGAGAGACCCAGTACTTC. Looking up the rest from reference TRBV9 and TRBJ2-5 gives the full variable domain: DSGVTQTPKHLITATGQRVTLRCSPRSGDLSVYWYQQSLDQGLQFLIQYYNGEERAKGNILERFSAQQFPDLHSELNLSSLELGDSALYFCASTGQAGRETQYFGPGTRLLVL.

In its sample, this clonotype was seen a few times. The chain combines TRBV6-1 with TRBJ1-1, with TRBD1 matching over 8 bases. The CDR3 consists of 15 residues. The germline CDR1 and CDR2 sequences are MNHNS and SASEGT. V dropped 4 bases and J dropped 1; count of bases not matched to a gene: 5. This CDR3 is CASSGRTGSNTEAFF. DNA of the CDR3: TGTGCCAGCAGTGGACGGACAGGGTCGAACACTGAAGCTTTCTTT.

This clonotype was seen just once. The chain employs TRBV7-9 and TRBJ2-2; no reliable D call. The V end was cut by 5 bases, the J end by 1 base, with 11 bases between. This CDR3 comprises 15 residues. CDR1 and CDR2 from the germline V gene are SEHNR and FQNEAQ (reference sequence). The CDR3, as DNA: TGTGCCAGCAGCCCACAAGTTAGGAACACCGGGGAGCTGTTTTTT. Amino acids: CASSPQVRNTGELFF.

This clonotype occurred a few times. The V and J genes are TRBV20-1 and TRBJ2-2; 10 bases fit TRBD2. This CDR3 has 17 amino acids. CDR1 and CDR2 from the germline V gene are DFQATT and SNEGSKA (reference sequence). After removal of 1 base from V and 8 bases from J, the junction contained 13 bases not matched to a gene. CDR3 sequence (DNA): TGCAGTGCTAGAGGCGGACGCCTAGCGGGAGTGGGGGGGGAGCTGTTTTTT. Its protein is CSARGGRLAGVGGELFF.

The chain uses TRBV19 and TRBJ2-2, with 8 nucleotides matching TRBD1. The CDR3 loop spans 14 amino acids. After removal of 3 bases from V and 5 bases from J, the junction contained 2 bases not matched to a gene. Germline CDR1 LNHDA, CDR2 SQIVND (reference sequence). CDR3 sequence reads: CASSITGGTGELFF. The CDR3, as DNA: TGTGCCAGTAGTATCACAGGGGGGACCGGGGAGCTGTTTTTT.

The V call is TRBV12-3 or TRBV12-4, the J call TRBJ1-3; TRBD1 might be the D (6 bases). The V gene lost 6 bases and the J gene lost 0 bases, with 15 bases spanning the gap. This CDR3 is 16 amino acids long. The CDR3 loop reads CASRRSGQVSGNTIYF. The CDR3 DNA reads TGTGCCAGCAGAAGATCGGGACAAGTCTCTGGAAACACCATATATTTT.

This chain uses TRBV30 with TRBJ2-2; TRBD1 aligns across 10 bases. The germline gives CDR1 GTSNPN, CDR2 SVGIG (reference sequence). V lost 4 bases to trimming and J lost 7 bases; unmatched junction nucleotides: 6. This CDR3 comprises 14 residues. Here the CDR3 reads CAWNSDRGSGELFF. In DNA, the CDR3 is TGTGCCTGGAACTCGGACAGGGGGAGCGGGGAGCTGTTTTTT.

This clonotype was counted a few times. V and J are TRBV6-1 and TRBJ2-1, with D possibly matching TRBD1 (6 bases). The CDR3 loop spans 15 amino acids. Germline V gene lookup returns CDR1 MNHNS and CDR2 SASEGT. V was shortened by 6 bases and J by 2 bases, with 14 bases between the two germline ends. For the CDR3, the DNA is TGTGCCAGCAGCCGGACAGAAGCAGCCTACAATGAGCAGTTCTTC. Its protein product is CASSRTEAAYNEQFF.

The chain couples TRBV19 to TRBJ1-1, with 7 bases that match TRBD1. The CDR3 spans 14 residues. Trimming took 4 bases from V and 5 from J; bases not matched to a gene: 7. Germline V gene data show CDR1 as LNHDA and CDR2 as SQIVND (reference sequence). CDR3 sequence: CASSNRQGGTEAFF. The CDR3 DNA sequence: TGTGCCAGTAGTAACAGACAGGGTGGGACTGAAGCTTTCTTT.

The chain links TRBV2 to TRBJ1-1; 8 bases align to TRBD1. Germline V gives CDR1 SNHLY, CDR2 FYNNEI. The CDR3 is made up of 13 amino acids. After removal of 6 bases from V and 7 bases from J, the junction contained 7 bases not matched to a gene. The CDR3 loop is CASRGRQGREAFF. The CDR3 nucleotides read TGTGCCAGCAGGGGGAGACAGGGGCGTGAAGCTTTCTTT.

The V gene is TRBV6-5, the J gene TRBJ2-3; the match to TRBD2 covers 8 bases. CDR3 length: 16 amino acids. Germline values: CDR1 MNHEY, CDR2 SVGAGI. After removal of 0 bases from V and 2 bases from J, the junction contained 4 bases not matched to a gene. The CDR3 here is CASSYSSGKDTDTQYF. CDR3 in DNA: TGTGCCAGCAGTTACTCTAGCGGGAAAGACACAGATACGCAGTATTTT.

The DNA of the CDR3 is TGTGCCAGCCAACTCTGGCAGGGAGCCTACGAGCAGTACTTC. Encoded protein: CASQLWQGAYEQYF. This chain links TRBV6-1 with TRBJ2-7, with D tentatively TRBD1 or TRBD2 (5 bases each). The CDR3 loop spans 14 amino acids. Trimming removed 8 bases from V and 2 bases from J, with 16 bases in between. The V gene's germline CDR1 is MNHNS and CDR2 SASEGT.

This rearrangement joins TRBV6-2 or TRBV6-3 to TRBJ2-1, with 9 nucleotides matching TRBD1. V gave up 6 bases and J gave up 2 bases; unmatched junction bases: 8. This CDR3 is built from 16 residues. Germline CDR1 MNHEY, CDR2 SVGEGT. The CDR3 region is CASRAGQGGTYNEQFF. The CDR3 DNA sequence: TGTGCCAGCAGAGCGGGACAGGGCGGTACCTACAATGAGCAGTTCTTC.

This clonotype was counted only a few times. This sequence joins TRBV6-1 and TRBJ1-2, with 9 bases fitting TRBD1. Trimming removed 4 bases from V and 4 bases from J; junction bases left unmatched: 7. The germline V gene encodes CDR1 MNHNS and CDR2 SASEGT. CDR3 length: 15 amino acids. CDR3 nucleotide sequence: TGTGCCAGCAGTGTCCGGGACAGGGCCTCCTATGGCTACACCTTC. Encoded protein: CASSVRDRASYGYTF.